What follows are 22 T cell receptor beta chains derived from one specimen sequenced in a study of beta chain features in type 1 diabetes. All of the isolated RNA was reverse transcribed, so expressed TCRB transcripts were sequenced. Using immunoSEQ multiplex PCR, the repertoire was profiled, and TCRdb retains in-frame clones only, with some absent. The repertoire holds 200,000 to 250,000 clones, about 15% seen once, with just under 0.02% in the top ten. Study findings and constraints: Type 1 diabetes patients showed a moderate but significant shortening of TCRB CDR3s in all four CD4+ subsets.

These receptors have no known antigen. What was sequenced was naive CD4+ T cells from blood. These receptors originate from a man aged 25 to 40 with type 1 diabetes.

The chain links TRBV29-1 to TRBJ2-7; TRBD1 aligns across 9 bases. This CDR3 contains 13 residues. The junction had 8 bases not matched to a gene; V was cut back by 7 bases and J by 4 bases. In germline, CDR1 is SQVTM, CDR2 ANQGSEA. In DNA, the CDR3 is TGCAGCGCAGGACCGGGACAGGGATACGAGCAGTACTTC. This gives the protein CSAGPGQGYEQYF.

This clone was detected only a few times. Other nucleotide sequences from this sample produce the same CDR3. This chain joins TRBV5-4 and TRBJ1-2; 7 nucleotides match TRBD1. Germline V CDR1 and CDR2: SGHNT, YYREEE (reference sequence). The trim removed 3 bases at V and 2 bases at J, leaving 7 bases unmatched. The CDR3 has 15 amino acids. The CDR3 loop is CASSSAPTGNYGYTF. The CDR3 DNA sequence: TGTGCCAGCAGCTCAGCACCGACAGGGAACTATGGCTACACCTTC.

In this sample, this clone turned up a few times. The rearrangement uses TRBV6-5 and TRBJ2-5; 7 bases are shared with TRBD2. Germline-derived CDR1 and CDR2 are MNHEY and SVGAGI. V lost 8 bases, J lost 1 base, and 7 bases stayed unmatched. The CDR3 has 14 amino acids. In nucleotides, the CDR3 is TGTGCCAGCGCCCGTAGCGGGCTCCAAGAGACCCAGTACTTC. It specifies CASARSGLQETQYF.

This clone was seen a handful of times. The chain recombines TRBV20-1 with TRBJ2-1; no reliable D call. Germline assignment: CDR1 DFQATT and CDR2 SNEGSKA (reference sequence). The ends were cut back, 6 bases at V and 7 bases at J, with 7 bases in the middle. The CDR3 is made up of 10 amino acids. CDR3 region: CSAAGNEQFF. CDR3 DNA: TGCAGTGCCGCCGGTAATGAGCAGTTCTTC.

The chain uses TRBV5-6 and TRBJ2-7, with a tentative D call TRBD2 (5 bases). The ends were cut back, 4 bases at V and 6 bases at J, with 11 bases in the middle. The CDR3 extends over 12 amino acids. Germline assignment: CDR1 SGHDT and CDR2 YYEEEE. In nucleotides, the CDR3 is TGTGCCAGCAGCCCAGGACGGGGCGAGCAGTACTTC. The encoded protein is CASSPGRGEQYF.

The genes are TRBV7-9 and TRBJ2-3, with 7 bases lining up with TRBD2. Trimming at V came to 1 base and at J to 3 bases, leaving 4 bases not matched to a gene. The V gene's germline CDR1 is SEHNR and CDR2 FQNEAQ (reference sequence). The CDR3 consists of 15 residues. The CDR3 nucleotides read TGTGCCAGCAGCTTAGGCGGGAGTCGTACAGATACGCAGTATTTT. The encoded protein is CASSLGGSRTDTQYF.

This clone was seen more than once but under ten times. CDR3 sequence reads: CASSPTVLTEAFF. The CDR3 nucleotides read TGTGCCAGTAGCCCGACAGTATTGACTGAAGCTTTCTTT. The rearrangement uses TRBV19 and TRBJ1-1, with D perhaps matching TRBD1 (5 bases). Germline CDR1 LNHDA, CDR2 SQIVND (reference sequence). Trimming removed 6 bases at V and 5 bases at J, with 13 bases between. The CDR3 totals 13 residues.

This clone was counted a few times. The chain joins TRBV30 to TRBJ2-2; D possibly corresponds to TRBD2 (6 bases). With 0 bases removed from V and 5 bases from J, the gap between germline ends came to 10 bases. Germline loops: CDR1 GTSNPN, CDR2 SVGIG (reference sequence). This CDR3 spans 14 amino acids. This CDR3 reads CAWSVAGSTGELFF. The CDR3 DNA sequence: TGTGCCTGGAGTGTCGCCGGGAGTACCGGGGAGCTGTTTTTT. The variable domain in full, completed from reference TRBV30 and TRBJ2-2, reads SQTIHQWPATLVQPVGSPLSLECTVEGTSNPNLYWYRQAAGRGLQLLFYSVGIGQISSEVPQNLSASRPQDRQFILSSKKLLLSDSGFYLCAWSVAGSTGELFFGEGSRLTVL.

This chain links TRBV5-1 with TRBJ1-5, with 7 positions matching TRBD1. This CDR3 is built from 14 residues. CDR1 SGHRS and CDR2 YFSETQ come from the germline V gene. V gave up 4 bases and J gave up 3 bases; unmatched junction bases: 4. The CDR3 here is CASSPGQPNQPQHF. The CDR3 coding sequence is TGCGCCAGCAGCCCGGGACAGCCCAATCAGCCCCAGCATTTT. The full variable domain, completed using reference TRBV5-1 and TRBJ1-5, is KAGVTQTPRYLIKTRGQQVTLSCSPISGHRSVSWYQQTPGQGLQFLFEYFSETQRNKGNFPGRFSGRQFSNSRSEMNVSTLELGDSALYLCASSPGQPNQPQHFGDGTRLSIL.

Comment on this clone: The same CDR3 also results from other DNA sequences found in this sample. The chain combines TRBV18 with TRBJ1-1; D possibly corresponds to TRBD1 (5 bases). Trimming shortened V by 0 bases and J by 1 base, and 9 bases separated the two germline ends. The CDR3 runs 15 residues. The germline V gene has CDR1 KGHSH and CDR2 LQKENI. CDR3 residues: CASSPPGGENTEAFF. The CDR3 bases are TGTGCCAGCTCACCACCGGGGGGGGAGAACACTGAAGCTTTCTTT.

In this sample, this clone turned up a few times. The V gene is TRBV7-6, the J gene TRBJ2-4, with no clear D. The CDR3 is made up of 19 amino acids. The V gene's germline CDR1 is SGHVS and CDR2 FNYEAQ. Trimming cost V 2 bases and J 3 bases, with 23 bases left between them. In DNA, the CDR3 is TGTGCCAGCAGCTTATTTGGGCCGATAGACCCCGTAGGCAAAAACATTCAGTACTTC. As protein: CASSLFGPIDPVGKNIQYF.

This clone was found a few times. V and J are TRBV11-2 and TRBJ2-5, with 8 bases that match TRBD2. The germline V gene encodes CDR1 SGHAT and CDR2 FQNNGV. This CDR3 is built from 17 residues. V trimming: 1 base; J trimming: 5 bases; junction bases outside the gene matches: 12. CDR3 sequence: CASSLGVAGGAGETQYF. In DNA form, the CDR3 reads TGTGCCAGCAGCTTAGGGGTGGCGGGGGGCGCGGGGGAGACCCAGTACTTC.

A few counts support this clone. The rearrangement links TRBV30 to TRBJ2-1; TRBD2 agrees at 7 bases. V lost 1 base, J lost 4 bases, and 10 bases stayed unmatched. The CDR3 runs 16 residues. Germline V gene data show CDR1 as GTSNPN and CDR2 as SVGIG (reference sequence). The CDR3 region is CAWSGLAEPLYNEQFF. Written as DNA, the CDR3 is TGTGCCTGGAGTGGCCTAGCGGAGCCCTTATACAATGAGCAGTTCTTC.

This clone was recorded a few times. The rearrangement links TRBV27 to TRBJ2-7, with 11 bases lining up with TRBD2. V lost 4 bases and J lost 3; bases outside the gene matches: 5. The CDR3 is 15 residues long. Germline values: CDR1 MNHEY, CDR2 SMNVEV (reference sequence). The CDR3 region has the DNA TGTGCCAGCAGTTCCCTAGCGGGAGGCCTCTACGAGCAGTACTTC. It encodes CASSSLAGGLYEQYF.

The chain carries TRBV30 and TRBJ2-7, with 8 bases identical to TRBD1. V shed 3 bases and J 7 bases; nucleotides not matched to a gene: 5. CDR1 and CDR2 from the germline V gene are GTSNPN and SVGIG (reference sequence). The CDR3 extends over 12 amino acids. The CDR3 bases are TGTGCCTGGAGCGGACAGGGTGGGGAGCAGTACTTC. Translated, it gives CAWSGQGGEQYF.

This sequence joins TRBV7-9 and TRBJ1-1, with 9 bases lining up with TRBD1. CDR3 length: 14 amino acids. Germline CDR1 and CDR2: SEHNR and FQNEAQ (reference sequence). V gave up 5 bases and J gave up 2 bases; unmatched junction bases: 3. Written as DNA, the CDR3 is TGTGCCAGCAGCAAGGGACAGGGTAACACTGAAGCTTTCTTT. Encoded protein: CASSKGQGNTEAFF. Full variable domain (rest looked up from reference TRBV7-9 and TRBJ1-1): DTGVSQNPRHKITKRGQNVTFRCDPISEHNRLYWYRQTLGQGPEFLTYFQNEAQLEKSRLLSDRFSAERPKGSFSTLEIQRTEQGDSAMYLCASSKGQGNTEAFFGQGTRLTVV.

The chain has TRBV15 and TRBJ1-6, with 7 bases matching TRBD1. The V segment lost 1 base and the J segment 7 bases; nucleotides outside the gene matches: 4. The germline gives CDR1 LNHNV, CDR2 YYDKDF (reference sequence). The CDR3 extends over 15 amino acids. The CDR3 region is CATSRVGTANSPLHF. The CDR3 region has the DNA TGTGCCACCAGCAGAGTGGGGACAGCAAATTCACCCCTCCACTTT.

V gene TRBV11-2 combines with J gene TRBJ2-7, with 7 bases lining up with TRBD2. With V trimmed by 5 bases and J by 3 bases, 10 bases remained unmatched. Germline V gene sequence: CDR1 SGHAT, CDR2 FQNNGV. CDR3 length: 15 amino acids. CDR3 residues: CASSPGVGGYYEQYF. The CDR3, as DNA: TGTGCCAGCAGCCCCGGGGTGGGGGGGTACTACGAGCAGTACTTC. Together with reference TRBV11-2 and TRBJ2-7, the CDR3 gives the full variable domain: EAGVAQSPRYKIIEKRQSVAFWCNPISGHATLYWYQQILGQGPKLLIQFQNNGVVDDSQLPKDRFSAERLKGVDSTLKIQPAKLEDSAVYLCASSPGVGGYYEQYFGPGTRLTVT.

This clone was seen a few times. The chain carries TRBV5-1 and TRBJ2-5, with D maybe TRBD2 (5 bases). The CDR3 has 14 amino acids. Germline V CDR1 and CDR2: SGHRS, YFSETQ. Trimming removed 4 bases at V and 5 bases at J, with 15 bases between. The CDR3: CASSDLAAAETQYF. Here the CDR3 DNA reads TGCGCCAGCAGCGATCTAGCCGCTGCTGAGACCCAGTACTTC. Full variable domain (missing parts from reference TRBV5-1 and TRBJ2-5): KAGVTQTPRYLIKTRGQQVTLSCSPISGHRSVSWYQQTPGQGLQFLFEYFSETQRNKGNFPGRFSGRQFSNSRSEMNVSTLELGDSALYLCASSDLAAAETQYFGPGTRLLVL.

This clone was seen a few times. The same CDR3 also results from other DNA sequences found in this sample. For the CDR3, the DNA is TGTGCCAGCAGCCTGGGGGGTAGGAGCTACGAGCAGTACTTC. Amino acid sequence: CASSLGGRSYEQYF. V is TRBV7-2 and J is TRBJ2-7; tentatively, D is TRBD2 (6 bases). The CDR3 is made up of 14 amino acids. The V and J ends lost 5 bases and 3 bases respectively, with 14 bases between them. Germline V lookup: CDR1 SGHTA, CDR2 FQGNSA.

This clone occurred a few times. Within the sample, other DNA sequences also encode this same CDR3. The J gene is TRBJ2-7, the V gene TRBV5-1; no definite D call. V lost 3 bases, J lost 3 bases, and 4 bases lay in between. This CDR3 contains 11 residues. Germline loops: CDR1 SGHRS, CDR2 YFSETQ. Here the CDR3 DNA reads TGCGCCAGCAGCTCCAACTACGAGCAGTACTTC. Amino acids: CASSSNYEQYF.

Note on this clone: The sample has other DNA sequences that encode this CDR3 too. The chain carries TRBV30 and TRBJ2-1, with D unclear. The germline CDR1 and CDR2 sequences are GTSNPN and SVGIG (reference sequence). V lost 2 bases and J 3 bases, leaving 8 bases between the germline ends. CDR3 size: 13 residues. CDR3 sequence reads: CAWSPGSYNEQFF. CDR3 nucleotides: TGTGCCTGGAGTCCAGGCAGCTACAATGAGCAGTTCTTC.